This T cell receptor beta chain was identified during a study of identical twins. This clonotype was seen at least ten times. TCRdb itself ran the 5' RACE reads through MiXCR, one entry per CDR3 protein. Altogether hundreds of thousands of distinct CDR3 sequences are present, 21% being singletons, with the ten largest covering 4% to 5.5%. J was trimmed by 3 bases and V by 5 bases; bases with no gene match: 4. CDR1 is DFQATT and CDR2 is SNEGSKA in the germline V gene (reference sequence). CDR3 length: 12 amino acids. The same sample was also studied in work on T cells expressing NK-cell markers.

Sequencing was performed on PBMCs. The clonotype originates from a woman aged 18-29 years in good health. V usage is TRBV20-1 and J usage is TRBJ2-7; 7 bases agree with TRBD2. Here the CDR3 DNA reads TGCAGTGCTGGCGGGAGTAACTACGAGCAGTACTTC. Amino acid sequence: CSAGGSNYEQYF.